The subject of this entry is one T cell receptor beta chain. Its antigen is undetermined. It may be a read error: a sequence one base away is much more abundant. Using its own MiXCR run on the 5' RACE reads, TCRdb lists one record per CDR3 protein. The top ten clones hold just over 2.5% of a sample with about 65,000 distinct CDR3 sequences, approximately 4.2% of them seen once. The data originate from a study of neurological immune-mediated disorders. V was cut by 0 bases and J by 2 bases, with 7 bases left in between. CDR3 length equals 14 residues. Looked up from germline, CDR1 is MGHRA and CDR2 is YSYEKL. Overall study findings and caveats: No expanded-clone CDR3 amino acid sequence recurred across subjects, suggesting private TCR-beta repertoires. With the multiple sclerosis repertoire cluster, neither clinical nor MRI features showed any association.

The TCR was taken from a man aged 45-65 years with multiple sclerosis. The chain couples TRBV4-1 to TRBJ1-2; D call uncertain. Material for sequencing was PBMCs. The CDR3 DNA follows: TGCGCCAGCAGCCAAGACAGAATAAACTATGGCTACACCTTC. Translation gives CASSQDRINYGYTF.